This entry lists 20 T cell receptor beta chains sequenced from one sample in a study of beta chain features in type 1 diabetes. Since all of the isolated RNA was reverse transcribed, expressed TCRB transcripts were what got sequenced. The repertoire was sequenced with immunoSEQ multiplex PCR; TCRdb's copy has only in-frame clones and lacks some. Of about 370,000 clones in the sample, roughly 16% are singletons; the top ten hold about 0.018%. Sequenced material: naive CD4+ T cells from blood. These receptors all stem from a woman aged 18-29 years in good health.

This chain uses TRBV5-4 with TRBJ2-7; D call uncertain. This CDR3 spans 14 amino acids. Germline-derived CDR1 and CDR2 are SGHNT and YYREEE (reference sequence). V was pared by 4 bases and J by 3 bases, with 14 bases between. The CDR3 DNA sequence: TGTGCCAGCAGCCGTTCGACATCGGTCTACGAGCAGTACTTC. Its protein product is CASSRSTSVYEQYF.

This clone showed up just a few times. The V call is TRBV7-9, the J call TRBJ2-1; 10 bases are a match to TRBD1. CDR1 is SEHNR and CDR2 is FQNEAQ in the germline V gene (reference sequence). The CDR3 runs to 13 residues. V trimming: 5 bases; J trimming: 6 bases; junction bases outside the gene matches: 1. The CDR3 loop is CASSRTGGNEQFF. The CDR3 nucleotides read TGTGCCAGCAGCAGGACAGGGGGCAATGAGCAGTTCTTC. The full variable domain, with the rest looked up from reference TRBV7-9 and TRBJ2-1, is DTGVSQNPRHKITKRGQNVTFRCDPISEHNRLYWYRQTLGQGPEFLTYFQNEAQLEKSRLLSDRFSAERPKGSFSTLEIQRTEQGDSAMYLCASSRTGGNEQFFGPGTRLTVL.

J is TRBJ2-3 and V is TRBV7-8, with 7 bases that match TRBD2. The CDR3 is 14 residues long. Trimming removed 8 bases from V and 1 base from J; junction bases left unmatched: 6. Germline CDR1 and CDR2: SGHVS and FQNEAQ. The chain's CDR3 is CASQTSRRTDTQYF. CDR3 in DNA: TGTGCCAGCCAGACTAGCCGGCGCACAGATACGCAGTATTTT.

The rearrangement uses TRBV5-4 and TRBJ2-2, with D possibly being TRBD2 (6 bases). Germline lookup yields CDR1 SGHNT and CDR2 YYREEE (reference sequence). Deletions cut 4 bases from V and 6 bases from J, with 13 bases between. The CDR3 runs to 14 residues. CDR3: CASSPGGAAGELFF. DNA for the CDR3: TGTGCCAGCAGCCCCGGCGGGGCGGCCGGGGAGCTGTTTTTT.

This rearrangement joins TRBV18 to TRBJ2-1; D unclear. V shed 2 bases and J shed 5 bases, with 13 bases lying between them. Germline values: CDR1 KGHSH, CDR2 LQKENI. The CDR3 has 15 residues. Here the CDR3 reads CASSPFRTRNNEQFF. CDR3 bases: TGTGCCAGCTCACCATTTCGCACCAGGAACAATGAGCAGTTCTTC.

This clone was detected only a few times. This chain links TRBV23-1 with TRBJ2-5, with D maybe TRBD1 (5 bases). TRBV23-1 is treated as an ORF (open reading frame) with a function not yet certain. This CDR3 comprises 13 residues. Trimming pared 2 bases from V and 4 bases from J, leaving 8 bases between. For the CDR3, the DNA is TGCGCCAGCAGTCAACCAACAGGAGAGACCCAGTACTTC. Amino acid sequence: CASSQPTGETQYF.

The chain has TRBV6-5 and TRBJ2-1; D might be TRBD2 (6 bases). V gave up 8 bases and J gave up 0 bases, with 8 bases separating them. The CDR3 has 13 amino acids. Germline V gives CDR1 MNHEY, CDR2 SVGAGI. For the CDR3, the DNA is TGTGCCAGCGGGCGGGGCTCCTACAATGAGCAGTTCTTC. Translating it yields CASGRGSYNEQFF.

V usage is TRBV9 and J usage is TRBJ2-2; 8 positions agree with TRBD2. Trimming removed 7 bases from V and 1 base from J; junction bases left unmatched: 6. This CDR3 spans 15 amino acids. Germline CDR1 SGDLS, CDR2 YYNGEE. The CDR3 loop is CASSPSGWNTGELFF. CDR3 bases: TGTGCCAGCTCCCCTAGCGGGTGGAACACCGGGGAGCTGTTTTTT.

The rearrangement joins TRBV30 to TRBJ2-6; 7 bases line up with TRBD1. The ends lost 0 bases at V and 5 bases at J; junction bases unmatched: 7. Germline V gene lookup returns CDR1 GTSNPN and CDR2 SVGIG (reference sequence). The CDR3 has 16 residues. The CDR3 nucleotides read TGTGCCTGGAGTGTACAAGGGGGCAGGTGGGCCAACGTCCTGACTTTC. Its protein is CAWSVQGGRWANVLTF.

V is TRBV20-1 and J is TRBJ1-1, with D unresolved. Germline CDR1 and CDR2: DFQATT and SNEGSKA (reference sequence). The CDR3 totals 11 residues. The CDR3 coding sequence is TGCAGAGGAGGACGAGGGACTGAAGCTTTCTTT. Protein: CRGGRGTEAFF.

This chain joins TRBV27 and TRBJ2-4; 9 bases map to TRBD2. The CDR3 runs to 17 residues. The germline gives CDR1 MNHEY, CDR2 SMNVEV (reference sequence). The trim removed 8 bases at V and 6 bases at J, leaving 17 bases unmatched. The CDR3 DNA sequence: TGTGCCAGCCGAGGGGCGGGGGGGGGCGGGTCGGTAAACATTCAGTACTTC. Amino acid sequence: CASRGAGGGGSVNIQYF.

The chain carries TRBV6-1 and TRBJ2-6; D ambiguous. V lost 8 bases and J lost 2, with 7 bases in between. Germline CDR1 is MNHNS and CDR2 is SASEGT. The CDR3 totals 13 residues. DNA of the CDR3: TGTGCCAGCCCGAGTGCTGGGGCCAACGTCCTGACTTTC. Its translation: CASPSAGANVLTF.

The CDR3 nucleotides are TGTGCCAGCAGTCCACTGAGAACTGAAGCTTTCTTT. As protein: CASSPLRTEAFF. This rearrangement joins TRBV28 to TRBJ1-1; D unresolved. Germline CDR1 and CDR2: MDHEN and SYDVKM. This CDR3 spans 12 amino acids. V lost 5 bases to trimming and J lost 5 bases, with 9 bases between them.

This clone has just a few counts. This rearrangement joins TRBV5-4 to TRBJ2-3, with 7 nucleotides matching TRBD1. The CDR3 consists of 15 residues. The V segment lost 5 bases and the J segment 1 base; nucleotides outside the gene matches: 7. Germline loops: CDR1 SGHNT, CDR2 YYREEE (reference sequence). For the CDR3, the DNA is TGTGCCAGCAGGAGGGGGACAGTGGGCACAGATACGCAGTATTTT. The encoded protein is CASRRGTVGTDTQYF.

In its sample, this clone was seen a few times. The chain has TRBV9 and TRBJ2-1, with D perhaps matching TRBD2 (5 bases). The germline gives CDR1 SGDLS, CDR2 YYNGEE. The CDR3 covers 13 residues. The V end lost 4 bases, the J end lost 7 bases, and 12 bases lay between the germline ends. The CDR3 loop reads CASSPDFTNEQFF. CDR3 sequence (DNA): TGTGCCAGCAGCCCGGACTTCACAAATGAGCAGTTCTTC.

The chain has TRBV30 and TRBJ2-4; weak D call: TRBD2 (5 bases). Per the germline V gene, CDR1 is GTSNPN and CDR2 is SVGIG (reference sequence). The ends were cut back, 4 bases at V and 2 bases at J, with 12 bases in the middle. The CDR3 covers 14 residues. CDR3 residues: CAWNAGLSKNIQYF. CDR3 nucleotides: TGTGCCTGGAACGCGGGCCTATCCAAAAACATTCAGTACTTC.

This chain connects TRBV11-2 to TRBJ2-7, with TRBD2 matching 7 bases. The CDR3 runs 14 residues. J gave up 3 bases and V 4 bases, and 6 bases lay outside the gene matches. CDR1 SGHAT and CDR2 FQNNGV come from the germline V gene. The CDR3 is CASSSLTSRYEQYF. CDR3 DNA sequence: TGTGCCAGCAGCTCTTTGACTAGCCGCTACGAGCAGTACTTC.

This clone was seen a handful of times. V and J are TRBV28 and TRBJ1-1, with 7 bases that match TRBD1. Germline lookup yields CDR1 MDHEN and CDR2 SYDVKM. This CDR3 spans 16 amino acids. The J segment lost 0 bases and the V segment lost 6 bases, leaving 10 bases of the junction unmatched. The CDR3 region has the DNA TGTGCCAGCAGGCCGGGACAGAGCTTCATGAACACTGAAGCTTTCTTT. It specifies CASRPGQSFMNTEAFF.

The rearrangement uses TRBV28 and TRBJ2-3; 9 bases map to TRBD2. This CDR3 region has 12 residues. CDR1 and CDR2 (germline): MDHEN, SYDVKM. J gave up 5 bases and V 10 bases, and 4 bases lay outside the gene matches. Here the CDR3 DNA reads TGTGCCACCAGACTAGCGGAAGATACGCAGTATTTT. Protein product: CATRLAEDTQYF.

This chain links TRBV6-6 with TRBJ2-7, with TRBD2 identical over 8 bases. The CDR3 runs 15 residues. V lost 0 bases and J lost 4; bases outside the gene matches: 5. The V gene's germline CDR1 is MNHNY and CDR2 SVGAGI (reference sequence). The CDR3 DNA follows: TGTGCCAGCAGTTACTCCGGACTAGCCCCATACGAGCAGTACTTC. This encodes CASSYSGLAPYEQYF.